The next 25 T cell receptor beta chains were all read from a single sample in a study of cytomegalovirus exposure and HLA in healthy donors. Use of 60 Vbeta and 13 Jbeta primers characterized the PCR. Profiling relied on immunoSEQ multiplex PCR, and the TCRdb table lists in-frame clones only, not all of them. Among some 190,000 clones, 70% to 90% were seen once, and the ten largest hold 2.4%. Source material: PBMCs. These receptors originate from a male donor in good health and CMV-seronegative.

The chain carries TRBV15 and TRBJ1-5, with D tentatively TRBD1 (5 bases). The CDR3 totals 18 residues. The V gene's germline CDR1 is LNHNV and CDR2 YYDKDF (reference sequence). V lost 0 bases, J lost 0 bases, and 15 bases lay in between. CDR3 sequence reads: CATSRDGRDRLSNQPQHF. CDR3 nucleotide sequence: TGTGCCACCAGCAGAGACGGGAGGGACCGCCTTAGCAATCAGCCCCAGCATTTT.

This sequence joins TRBV5-1 and TRBJ2-4; 16 bases line up with TRBD2. Germline values: CDR1 SGHRS, CDR2 YFSETQ. The CDR3 runs to 16 residues. V was pared by 3 bases and J by 6 bases, with 3 bases of the junction left unmatched. The CDR3 DNA reads as TGCGCCAGCAGCTCGGGACTAGCGGGAGGGAGAAACATTCAGTACTTC. This translates into CASSSGLAGGRNIQYF.

CDR3 sequence: CASSLGGGGTYNEQFF. CDR3 bases: TGCGCCAGCAGCTTGGGCGGGGGGGGAACTTACAATGAGCAGTTCTTC. The chain carries TRBV5-1 and TRBJ2-1; TRBD2 aligns across 9 bases. The germline CDR1 and CDR2 sequences are SGHRS and YFSETQ. This CDR3 contains 16 residues. V was clipped by 0 bases and J by 4 bases; unmatched bases: 5. Drawing the rest from reference TRBV5-1 and TRBJ2-1, the complete variable domain is KAGVTQTPRYLIKTRGQQVTLSCSPISGHRSVSWYQQTPGQGLQFLFEYFSETQRNKGNFPGRFSGRQFSNSRSEMNVSTLELGDSALYLCASSLGGGGTYNEQFFGPGTRLTVL.

The genes are TRBV7-9 and TRBJ2-5, with D maybe TRBD1 (6 bases). The CDR3 totals 15 residues. V was trimmed by 5 bases and J by 2 bases, leaving 15 bases between them. CDR1 SEHNR and CDR2 FQNEAQ come from the germline V gene (reference sequence). CDR3 loop: CASSKLRGTQETQYF. The CDR3 DNA is TGTGCCAGCAGCAAGTTGAGGGGGACGCAAGAGACCCAGTACTTC.

J is TRBJ1-6 and V is TRBV5-1; possibly TRBD1 for D (5 bases). The CDR3 spans 14 residues. The germline CDR1 and CDR2 sequences are SGHRS and YFSETQ. Trimming took 0 bases from V and 9 from J, leaving 10 bases between them. The CDR3: CASSLEGERSPLHF. Here the CDR3 DNA reads TGCGCCAGCAGCTTGGAAGGGGAACGTTCACCCCTCCACTTT.

This chain links TRBV27 with TRBJ2-7; D ambiguous. The CDR3 is made up of 13 amino acids. Germline V lookup: CDR1 MNHEY, CDR2 SMNVEV (reference sequence). Trimming took off 4 bases at V and 0 bases at J, with 7 bases between the two ends. The CDR3 region is CASSSLDSYEQYF. The CDR3 nucleotides are TGTGCCAGCAGTTCCCTAGACTCCTACGAGCAGTACTTC.

CDR3 amino acids: CASSLDGTSGSTDTQYF. CDR3 coding DNA: TGCGCCAGCAGCTTGGACGGGACTAGCGGGAGCACAGATACGCAGTATTTT. The rearrangement joins TRBV5-1 to TRBJ2-3, with 12 bases lining up with TRBD2. Trimming removed 0 bases from V and 0 bases from J; junction bases left unmatched: 2. Germline loops: CDR1 SGHRS, CDR2 YFSETQ. The CDR3 runs to 17 residues. Supplemented by reference TRBV5-1 and TRBJ2-3, the full variable domain reads KAGVTQTPRYLIKTRGQQVTLSCSPISGHRSVSWYQQTPGQGLQFLFEYFSETQRNKGNFPGRFSGRQFSNSRSEMNVSTLELGDSALYLCASSLDGTSGSTDTQYFGPGTRLTVL.

This clone was counted a few times. This chain links TRBV30 with TRBJ1-1, with D perhaps TRBD1 (6 bases). The CDR3 has 14 residues. Trimming pared 1 base from V and 1 base from J, leaving 10 bases between. Germline values: CDR1 GTSNPN, CDR2 SVGIG (reference sequence). The DNA of the CDR3 is TGTGCCTGGAGTGCCCAGGGGTCGAACACTGAAGCTTTCTTT. It is translated as CAWSAQGSNTEAFF. Together with reference TRBV30 and TRBJ1-1, the CDR3 gives the full variable domain: SQTIHQWPATLVQPVGSPLSLECTVEGTSNPNLYWYRQAAGRGLQLLFYSVGIGQISSEVPQNLSASRPQDRQFILSSKKLLLSDSGFYLCAWSAQGSNTEAFFGQGTRLTVV.

This clone was picked up one time. This rearrangement joins TRBV28 to TRBJ1-1; TRBD1 is a possible D gene (5 bases). The germline gives CDR1 MDHEN, CDR2 SYDVKM. CDR3 length: 13 amino acids. V was trimmed by 5 bases and J by 5 bases, leaving 12 bases between them. In DNA, the CDR3 is TGTGCCAGCAGTGGGGGGAGAGGGACTGAAGCTTTCTTT. This codes for CASSGGRGTEAFF.

The V gene is TRBV28, the J gene TRBJ1-5; D is perhaps TRBD1 (6 bases). V shed 5 bases and J shed 3 bases, with 14 bases lying between them. This CDR3 has 15 residues. CDR1 is MDHEN, CDR2 SYDVKM, per germline. The CDR3 is CASSTTGMANQPQHF. The DNA for the CDR3 is TGTGCCAGCAGTACTACAGGGATGGCCAATCAGCCCCAGCATTTT.

The chain recombines TRBV7-2 with TRBJ1-5; 10 positions match TRBD1. This CDR3 has 16 residues. With V trimmed by 1 base and J by 5 bases, 5 bases remained unmatched. Germline CDR1 SGHTA, CDR2 FQGNSA. CDR3: CASSLDGTGVHQPQHF. For the CDR3, the DNA is TGTGCCAGCAGCTTAGATGGGACAGGGGTGCATCAGCCCCAGCATTTT. Full variable domain (rest looked up from reference TRBV7-2 and TRBJ1-5): GAGVSQSPSNKVTEKGKDVELRCDPISGHTALYWYRQSLGQGLEFLIYFQGNSAPDKSGLPSDRFSAERTGGSVSTLTIQRTQQEDSAVYLCASSLDGTGVHQPQHFGDGTRLSIL.

The gene calls are TRBV7-2 and TRBJ2-1; maybe TRBD2 (6 bases). This CDR3 is 15 amino acids long. The V gene lost 1 base and the J gene lost 5 bases, with 12 bases spanning the gap. CDR1 is SGHTA, CDR2 FQGNSA, per germline. The CDR3 region has the DNA TGTGCCAGCAGCTTAGGCCTAGCGAATAACAATGAGCAGTTCTTC. It encodes CASSLGLANNNEQFF.

The chain recombines TRBV15 with TRBJ2-2, with 8 positions matching TRBD2. Germline CDR1 and CDR2: LNHNV and YYDKDF (reference sequence). The CDR3 covers 15 residues. The J segment lost 5 bases and the V segment lost 0 bases, leaving 2 bases of the junction unmatched. CDR3 DNA sequence: TGTGCCACCAGCAGAGAACTAGCGGAAACCGGGGAGCTGTTTTTT. Translating gives CATSRELAETGELFF.

J is TRBJ1-4 and V is TRBV28; D is possibly TRBD1 (6 bases). Trimming took 4 bases from V and 0 from J, leaving 18 bases between them. Germline V lookup: CDR1 MDHEN, CDR2 SYDVKM. The CDR3 has 18 amino acids. DNA for the CDR3: TGTGCCAGCAGTTCCACCAAGGCACAGGGCGCAACTAATGAAAAACTGTTTTTT. Its protein is CASSSTKAQGATNEKLFF.

This clone has just a few counts. This rearrangement joins TRBV4-1 to TRBJ1-3; D uncertain. Germline assignment: CDR1 MGHRA and CDR2 YSYEKL. The length of the CDR3 is 18 residues. Trimming left V 1 base short and J 0 bases short, with 16 bases between. CDR3 coding DNA: TGCGCCAGCAGCCAAGTATTTCTAGGCTCCTTCTCTGGAAACACCATATATTTT. It is translated as CASSQVFLGSFSGNTIYF.

The rearrangement links TRBV28 to TRBJ2-7; TRBD1 aligns across 7 bases. CDR1 is MDHEN and CDR2 is SYDVKM in the germline V gene. V lost 5 bases to trimming and J lost 10 bases; unmatched junction nucleotides: 11. This CDR3 region has 13 residues. The CDR3 coding sequence is TGTGCCAGCAGTCCACCCAGCCGACAGGGTCAGTACTTC. Amino acids: CASSPPSRQGQYF.

J is TRBJ2-5 and V is TRBV2; 16 nucleotides match TRBD2. CDR1 is SNHLY, CDR2 FYNNEI, per germline. The CDR3 is 19 residues long. J was trimmed by 0 bases and V by 6 bases; bases with no gene match: 10. The CDR3 spells CASRDPGTSGGGHQETQYF. The DNA of the CDR3 is TGTGCCAGCAGGGACCCCGGGACTAGCGGGGGGGGCCACCAAGAGACCCAGTACTTC. Supplemented by reference TRBV2 and TRBJ2-5, the full variable domain reads EPEVTQTPSHQVTQMGQEVILRCVPISNHLYFYWYRQILGQKVEFLVSFYNNEISEKSEIFDDQFSVERPDGSNFTLKIRSTKLEDSAMYFCASRDPGTSGGGHQETQYFGPGTRLLVL.

This clone came up once. This chain links TRBV14 with TRBJ2-2, with 7 positions matching TRBD2. CDR3 length equals 16 residues. CDR1 and CDR2 (germline): SGHDN, FVKESK. The J segment lost 2 bases and the V segment lost 3 bases, leaving 6 bases of the junction unmatched. CDR3 sequence: CASSHPGRTNTGELFF. For the CDR3, the DNA is TGTGCCAGCAGCCATCCCGGGAGGACCAACACCGGGGAGCTGTTTTTT.

The chain is built from TRBV6-5 and TRBJ1-6; the match to TRBD1 covers 10 bases. Germline CDR1 is MNHEY and CDR2 is SVGAGI. V gave up 7 bases and J gave up 13 bases; unmatched junction bases: 10. CDR3 size: 14 residues. The CDR3 DNA is TGTGCCAGCAAACCGACAGGGGGCGAGGTTCCCCTCCACTTT. It encodes CASKPTGGEVPLHF.

The chain carries TRBV7-3 and TRBJ1-6, with a weak D call TRBD1 (5 bases). Germline V lookup: CDR1 SGHTA, CDR2 FQGTGA. Trimming took 4 bases from V and 6 from J, leaving 7 bases between them. The CDR3 is made up of 13 amino acids. CDR3 sequence reads: CASSSDTNSPLHF. The CDR3 nucleotides are TGTGCCAGCAGCTCGGACACTAATTCACCCCTCCACTTT.

V and J are TRBV5-4 and TRBJ2-7; 8 nucleotides align to TRBD1. The CDR3 runs 15 residues. The V and J ends lost 0 bases and 0 bases, in that order; junction bases with no gene match: 2. CDR1 SGHNT and CDR2 YYREEE come from the germline V gene (reference sequence). CDR3 sequence: CASSLGQGASYEQYF. As DNA, the CDR3 is TGTGCCAGCAGCTTGGGGCAGGGGGCCTCCTACGAGCAGTACTTC.

This clone was detected a few times. The chain is built from TRBV27 and TRBJ2-7; 14 bases are a match to TRBD2. V lost 4 bases to trimming and J lost 4 bases; unmatched junction nucleotides: 12. Looked up from germline, CDR1 is MNHEY and CDR2 is SMNVEV (reference sequence). The CDR3 contains 18 residues. DNA of the CDR3: TGTGCCAGCAGTTCGACCGCAAGACTAGCGGGGGGGCGGTACGAGCAGTACTTC. It translates to CASSSTARLAGGRYEQYF.

The chain is built from TRBV18 and TRBJ2-7, with 10 nucleotides matching TRBD1. With 4 bases clipped from V and 3 bases from J, the junction kept 6 bases outside the gene matches. The CDR3 spans 15 residues. CDR1 is KGHSH, CDR2 LQKENI, per germline. The CDR3: CASSRQGASIYEQYF. The CDR3 region has the DNA TGTGCCAGCTCACGACAGGGGGCATCAATCTACGAGCAGTACTTC. The full variable domain, in which reference TRBV18 and TRBJ2-7 provide the parts outside the CDR3, is NAGVMQNPRHLVRRRGQEARLRCSPMKGHSHVYWYRQLPEEGLKFMVYLQKENIIDESGMPKERFSAEFPKEGPSILRIQQVVRGDSAAYFCASSRQGASIYEQYFGPGTRLTVT.

The rearrangement joins TRBV2 to TRBJ1-5; maybe TRBD1 (5 bases). The CDR3 spans 13 residues. The germline V gene encodes CDR1 SNHLY and CDR2 FYNNEI. The V end was cut by 7 bases, the J end by 6 bases, with 13 bases between. The CDR3 nucleotides read TGTGCCAGCATAATGACAGTGGGTCAGCCCCAGCATTTT. Amino acids: CASIMTVGQPQHF.

The chain uses TRBV4-1 and TRBJ2-2; 9 bases are a match to TRBD1. Losses at the gene ends were 3 bases for V and 5 bases for J; bases not matched to a gene: 7. CDR3 size: 16 residues. The germline gives CDR1 MGHRA, CDR2 YSYEKL. CDR3 in DNA: TGCGCCAGCAGCCATGAACAGGGGGCGAGAACCGGGGAGCTGTTTTTT. Translation gives CASSHEQGARTGELFF.